What follows are 23 T cell receptor beta chains derived from one specimen sequenced in a study of cytomegalovirus exposure and HLA in healthy donors. PCR amplification relied on 60 Vbeta primers (plus 13 Jbeta primers). Profiling relied on immunoSEQ multiplex PCR, and the TCRdb table lists in-frame clones only, not all of them. The repertoire holds about 110,000 clones, with about 78% as singletons. Sequenced: PBMCs. Receptor source: a woman aged 40-49 years in good health and CMV-seropositive.

The chain recombines TRBV2 with TRBJ1-2; 10 nucleotides align to TRBD1. This CDR3 comprises 13 residues. V lost 6 bases to trimming and J lost 7 bases; unmatched junction nucleotides: 5. Germline values: CDR1 SNHLY, CDR2 FYNNEI. As DNA, the CDR3 is TGTGCCAGCAGGGGACAGGGGTGGACTGGCTACACCTTC. Translation gives CASRGQGWTGYTF.

The chain recombines TRBV5-1 with TRBJ2-7; 7 bases are shared with TRBD1. The CDR3 runs to 13 residues. Germline V CDR1 and CDR2: SGHRS, YFSETQ. Trimming removed 3 bases from V and 4 bases from J; junction bases left unmatched: 4. The CDR3 reads CASSYGQDYEQYF. DNA for the CDR3: TGCGCCAGCAGCTACGGACAGGATTACGAGCAGTACTTC.

This clone was found once. The chain uses TRBV29-1 and TRBJ1-2; no reliable D call. This CDR3 is 15 amino acids long. Trimming pared 4 bases from V and 1 base from J, leaving 16 bases between. CDR1 and CDR2 (germline): SQVTM, ANQGSEA. CDR3 bases: TGCAGCGTTGCCGAAGGGCCGGAGGGTAACTATGGCTACACCTTC. This encodes CSVAEGPEGNYGYTF.

The J gene is TRBJ2-7, the V gene TRBV7-7, with 7 bases lining up with TRBD1. Per germline, CDR1 SSHAT and CDR2 FNYEAQ (reference sequence). Germline trimming cut 5 bases from V and 5 bases from J; bases unmatched to any gene: 6. The CDR3 length is 13 residues. The CDR3 loop reads CASSIGTANEQYF. CDR3 DNA: TGTGCCAGCAGCATCGGGACAGCCAACGAGCAGTACTTC.

The chain employs TRBV5-6 and TRBJ2-6; 8 bases line up with TRBD1. This CDR3 spans 15 amino acids. CDR1 and CDR2 from the germline V gene are SGHDT and YYEEEE. After removal of 6 bases from V and 2 bases from J, the junction contained 4 bases not matched to a gene. The CDR3 DNA follows: TGTGCCAGCATGAAACAGGGGGCTGGGGCCAACGTCCTGACTTTC. Translation: CASMKQGAGANVLTF.

This clone was seen a handful of times. The V call is TRBV6-5, the J call TRBJ1-3; 7 nucleotides agree with TRBD1. The CDR3 has 14 residues. J lost 2 bases, V lost 4 bases, and 2 bases had no gene match. Per germline, CDR1 MNHEY and CDR2 SVGAGI. The CDR3 region is CASSFTGAGNTIYF. The DNA of the CDR3 is TGTGCCAGCAGTTTTACAGGGGCTGGAAACACCATATATTTT.

This sequence joins TRBV6-5 and TRBJ2-7; 7 bases are shared with TRBD1. CDR1 MNHEY and CDR2 SVGAGI come from the germline V gene. The V and J ends lost 4 bases and 0 bases, in that order; junction bases with no gene match: 3. The CDR3 contains 14 residues. The CDR3 here is CASSFQGDSYEQYF. CDR3 nucleotide sequence: TGTGCCAGCAGTTTCCAGGGGGACTCCTACGAGCAGTACTTC.

This clone was counted between two and nine times. The chain joins TRBV5-4 to TRBJ1-1; perhaps TRBD1 as D (5 bases). Germline V gene lookup returns CDR1 SGHNT and CDR2 YYREEE (reference sequence). With 0 bases removed from V and 9 bases from J, the gap between germline ends came to 12 bases. This CDR3 region has 13 residues. The CDR3 DNA is TGTGCCAGCAGCTTGGAGAGGCAGGGCCAAGCTTTCTTT. It translates to CASSLERQGQAFF.

This clone turned up a few times. This chain connects TRBV4-3 to TRBJ2-5; a possible D gene is TRBD2 (6 bases). Between the trimmed V and J ends, which lost 0 bases and 3 bases, there was a span of 11 bases. Per germline, CDR1 LGHNA and CDR2 YSLEER. The CDR3 runs to 15 residues. CDR3 region: CASSQDLGEEETQYF. Written as DNA, the CDR3 is TGCGCCAGCAGCCAAGACCTCGGGGAGGAAGAGACCCAGTACTTC.

The CDR3 sequence is CASSFSAQGDGQPQHF. The CDR3 nucleotides are TGCGCCAGCAGCTTCTCGGCCCAGGGGGACGGTCAGCCCCAGCATTTT. This chain links TRBV5-1 with TRBJ1-5, with 7 bases aligning to TRBD1. After removal of 2 bases from V and 6 bases from J, the junction contained 11 bases not matched to a gene. Germline CDR1 is SGHRS and CDR2 is YFSETQ. The CDR3 loop spans 16 amino acids.

The J gene is TRBJ1-1, the V gene TRBV10-3; 7 nucleotides match TRBD1. The germline gives CDR1 ENHRY, CDR2 SYGVKD. Losses at the gene ends were 11 bases for V and 0 bases for J; bases not matched to a gene: 6. The CDR3 is 13 residues long. The CDR3 loop reads CASHRGLNTEAFF. CDR3 coding DNA: TGTGCCTCTCACAGGGGTTTGAACACTGAAGCTTTCTTT.

The chain has TRBV5-1 and TRBJ2-5; 10 bases align to TRBD2. This CDR3 spans 14 amino acids. V lost 4 bases and J lost 3; bases outside the gene matches: 3. Germline CDR1 and CDR2: SGHRS and YFSETQ. The CDR3 protein is CASSNGLAEETQYF. CDR3 sequence (DNA): TGCGCCAGCAGCAACGGACTAGCGGAAGAGACCCAGTACTTC.

The rearrangement uses TRBV6-1 and TRBJ1-1, with D unresolved. The CDR3 runs 13 residues. V was clipped by 3 bases and J by 3 bases, with 8 bases between them. Germline CDR1 reads MNHNS; CDR2 reads SASEGT. The CDR3 coding sequence is TGTGCCAGCAGTGAGGAGGGATACACTGAAGCTTTCTTT. The encoded protein is CASSEEGYTEAFF.

V and J are TRBV18 and TRBJ1-2, with 7 nucleotides matching TRBD1. The CDR3 is made up of 15 amino acids. V shed 4 bases and J 5 bases; nucleotides not matched to a gene: 10. CDR1 KGHSH and CDR2 LQKENI come from the germline V gene. CDR3 in amino acids: CASSRSGTDYYGYTF. The CDR3 coding sequence is TGTGCCAGCTCACGTTCCGGGACAGACTATTATGGCTACACCTTC.

The chain carries TRBV9 and TRBJ1-6, with TRBD1 matching over 7 bases. After removal of 2 bases from V and 7 bases from J, the junction contained 6 bases not matched to a gene. Germline V CDR1 and CDR2: SGDLS, YYNGEE. The CDR3 extends over 15 amino acids. CDR3: CASSVQQGRNSPLHF. As DNA, the CDR3 is TGTGCCAGCAGCGTTCAACAGGGGCGGAATTCACCCCTCCACTTT.

The rearrangement links TRBV6-7 to TRBJ1-3, with 7 positions matching TRBD1. TRBV6-7 qualifies as an ORF whose function is uncertain. The CDR3 loop spans 15 amino acids. Trimming cost V 4 bases and J 4 bases; bases outside gene matches: 7. DNA of the CDR3: TGTGCCAGCAGTTCGACAGGGTGGATCGGAAACACCATATATTTT. Translating gives CASSSTGWIGNTIYF.

This clone was observed once. The J gene is TRBJ1-5, the V gene TRBV7-9; D is unresolved. V was clipped by 5 bases and J by 3 bases, with 14 bases between them. This CDR3 has 15 residues. CDR1 is SEHNR, CDR2 FQNEAQ, per germline (reference sequence). The CDR3 spells CASSRYGETNQPQHF. In DNA form, the CDR3 reads TGTGCCAGCAGCCGGTATGGGGAGACCAATCAGCCCCAGCATTTT. The entire variable domain, with the rest obtained from reference TRBV7-9 and TRBJ1-5, is as follows: DTGVSQNPRHKITKRGQNVTFRCDPISEHNRLYWYRQTLGQGPEFLTYFQNEAQLEKSRLLSDRFSAERPKGSFSTLEIQRTEQGDSAMYLCASSRYGETNQPQHFGDGTRLSIL.

J is TRBJ2-2 and V is TRBV27, with TRBD1 matching 10 bases. The germline CDR1 and CDR2 sequences are MNHEY and SMNVEV (reference sequence). The ends lost 8 bases at V and 7 bases at J; junction bases unmatched: 7. This CDR3 comprises 14 residues. The CDR3 loop is CASGWDRGDGELFF. CDR3 bases: TGTGCCAGCGGCTGGGACAGGGGAGACGGGGAGCTGTTTTTT.

There are a few counts of this clone. The chain has TRBV6-1 and TRBJ1-1; maybe TRBD1 (6 bases). The CDR3 is 13 amino acids. Germline loops: CDR1 MNHNS, CDR2 SASEGT. Trimming stripped 8 bases from V and 0 bases from J, with 10 bases between. The DNA of the CDR3 is TGTGCCAGCTCTGACAGGATGAACACTGAAGCTTTCTTT. Its protein is CASSDRMNTEAFF.

This chain joins TRBV9 and TRBJ1-1; D gene uncertain. V lost 3 bases, J lost 4 bases, and 10 bases lay in between. Germline CDR1 and CDR2: SGDLS and YYNGEE. The CDR3 is 13 residues long. The CDR3 DNA reads TGTGCCAGCAGCGCGACTGGCGGCACTGAAGCTTTCTTT. The encoded protein is CASSATGGTEAFF.

A few counts support this clone. The chain is built from TRBV10-3 and TRBJ2-7, with TRBD1 as a possible D gene (5 bases). The CDR3 contains 16 residues. The germline V gene has CDR1 ENHRY and CDR2 SYGVKD. Trimming cost V 0 bases and J 4 bases, with 16 bases left between them. CDR3 region: CAISESAWQGHYEQYF. Written as DNA, the CDR3 is TGTGCCATCAGTGAGTCGGCCTGGCAGGGTCATTACGAGCAGTACTTC.

As to this clone: The junction departs from germline at one end; a sequencing error may be responsible. The rearrangement joins TRBV7-3 to TRBJ2-3, with D hard to call. Germline CDR1 is SGHTA and CDR2 is FQGTGA. This CDR3 has 13 amino acids. CDR3 sequence reads: CASSSSTHSLIHF. CDR3 coding DNA: TGTGCCAGCAGCTCCTCCACCCACTCTCTTATACATTTT.

V and J are TRBV12-5 and TRBJ1-5; 7 positions match TRBD1. CDR1 is LGHNT, CDR2 FRNRAP, per germline. Trimming at V came to 1 base and at J to 11 bases, leaving 5 bases not matched to a gene. The CDR3 runs to 13 residues. Here the CDR3 reads CASGLGQGTTQHF. CDR3 DNA: TGTGCTAGTGGTTTGGGACAGGGCACGACCCAGCATTTT.